Listed below are T cell receptor beta chains from one sample, sequenced in a study of identical twins. TCRdb reprocessed the 5' RACE reads via MiXCR and lists one record per CDR3 protein. Of about 190,000 distinct CDR3 sequences in the sample, 15% to 20% were seen once. The same data also contributed to another study, on T cells expressing NK-cell markers.

Sequencing was done on a sample of CD8+ T cells sorted from blood. These receptors were taken from a woman in her late teens or twenties in good health. Each CDR3 is given with its conserved first and last residue. D genes are given only for firm matches. The listing skips clone size in some rows; elsewhere it reads once, few, many or a size class.

clone_size | j_call | v_call | d_call | cdr3_nt | cdr3_aa
NA | TRBJ2-3 | TRBV9 | NA | TGTGCCAGCAGCGTAGAGGGGGGAGAGGCCGCAGATACGCAGTATTTT | CASSVEGGEAADTQYF
NA | TRBJ1-6 | TRBV9 | NA | TGTGCCAGCGGAGGGGCACCCCTCCACTTT | CASGGAPLHF
NA | TRBJ2-1 | TRBV10-2 | NA | TGCGCCAGCACCAAAGGGGACTTCCCTTACAATGAGCAGTTCTTC | CASTKGDFPYNEQFF
NA | TRBJ2-1 | TRBV27 | NA | TGTGCCAGCAGTTTGGGTATTGGGGGAGGGGGTGAGCAGTTCTTC | CASSLGIGGGGEQFF
NA | TRBJ1-1 | TRBV7-9 | NA | TGTGCCAGCAGCTTAGCTGACAGCGGCACTGAAGCTTTCTTT | CASSLADSGTEAFF
NA | TRBJ1-2 | TRBV27 | NA | TGTGCCAGCAGTGGGGCAGGGTCGAGTGGCTACACCTTC | CASSGAGSSGYTF
few | TRBJ2-1 | TRBV5-1 | NA | TGCGCCAGCAGCTTGCCGGGAAGGAGGACGAGGGTTTGGAATGAGCAGTTCTTC | CASSLPGRRTRVWNEQFF
few | TRBJ2-5 | TRBV11-2 | NA | TGTGCCAGCAGCTTAGAATGGGGGCAAGAGACCCAGTACTTC | CASSLEWGQETQYF
NA | TRBJ2-2 | TRBV2 | TRBD1 | TGTGCCAACAGGGGGCCGGGCACCGGGGAGCTGTTTTTT | CANRGPGTGELFF
few | TRBJ1-1 | TRBV7-6 | NA | TGTGCCAGCAGCTCACGGATCCCGAACACTGAAGCTTTCTTT | CASSSRIPNTEAFF
few | TRBJ1-5 | TRBV2 | TRBD1 | TGTGCCAGCAGAAGTACAGGGGTTATTCAGCCCCAGCATTTT | CASRSTGVIQPQHF
NA | TRBJ2-3 | TRBV11-2 | TRBD2 | TGTGCCAGCAGCTTAGGTGCGGGAGGGGGCACAGATACGCAGTATTTT | CASSLGAGGGTDTQYF
NA | TRBJ2-3 | TRBV27 | NA | TGTGCCAGCATGTTGAGTCGGGGAGATACGCAGTATTTT | CASMLSRGDTQYF
NA | TRBJ2-7 | TRBV13 | NA | TGTGCCAGCAGTTTGGGTATCGGCGGCGAGCAGTACTTC | CASSLGIGGEQYF
few | TRBJ2-2 | TRBV6-5 | TRBD2 | TGTGCCAGCAGTTACTCGATACTAGCGGGGTCGCACACCGGGGAGCTGTTTTTT | CASSYSILAGSHTGELFF
many | TRBJ2-5 | TRBV14 | TRBD2 | TGTGCCAGCAGTCCAAGATCAAAATTGATACTAGCGGGACAAGAGACCCAGTACTTC | CASSPRSKLILAGQETQYF
few | TRBJ2-3 | TRBV15 | TRBD1 | TGTGCCACCAGCACCGACAGGGGGGGGACAGATACGCAGTATTTT | CATSTDRGGTDTQYF
few | TRBJ2-1 | TRBV29-1 | NA | TGCAGCGTCGTTACCGGGACTGCGGTGTTCTTC | CSVVTGTAVFF
NA | TRBJ2-5 | TRBV27 | NA | TGTGCCAGCAGTCCCCCCTCGGGGGAGACCCAGTACTTC | CASSPPSGETQYF
NA | TRBJ2-3 | TRBV6-2/TRBV6-3 | TRBD2 | TGTGCCAGCACCTTAGCGGGGGGGCAAAGAGATACGCAGTATTTT | CASTLAGGQRDTQYF
NA | TRBJ2-7 | TRBV25-1 | NA | TGTGCCAGCAGTGCCAGGACAGCCACTACTGGGCCCTACTACGAGCAGTACTTC | CASSARTATTGPYYEQYF
NA | TRBJ2-1 | TRBV7-9 | TRBD2 | TGTGCCAGCAGCTTAGTGGCTGGGACTAGCAATGAGCAGTTCTTC | CASSLVAGTSNEQFF
once | TRBJ2-7 | TRBV6-5 | NA | TGTGCCAGCAGTTACGCCGAGGGCTCCTACGAGCAGTACTTC | CASSYAEGSYEQYF
NA | TRBJ2-5 | TRBV12-3/TRBV12-4 | NA | TGTGCCTTCAGTTTGGCGAGTCTCGTGTACAGCTACAAAGAGACCCAGTACTTC | CAFSLASLVYSYKETQYF
many | TRBJ2-1 | TRBV5-1 | NA | TGCGCCAGCAGCTTGGAAGGGGGCTCCTACAATGAGCAGTTCTTC | CASSLEGGSYNEQFF
few | TRBJ1-2 | TRBV29-1 | NA | TGCAGCGCTCCTGACAGCCTCTTC | CSAPDSLF
NA | TRBJ2-4 | TRBV12-3/TRBV12-4 | TRBD1 | TGTGCCAGCAGTTCCGGGACAGGTCTAGCCAAAAACATTCAGTACTTC | CASSSGTGLAKNIQYF
NA | TRBJ2-7 | TRBV29-1 | NA | TGCAGCGTCGGGACAGGGATAGCGGGACGATACGAGCAGTACTTC | CSVGTGIAGRYEQYF
few | TRBJ2-1 | TRBV12-3/TRBV12-4 | TRBD2 | TGTGCCATAAGGCGGGGGGTGGAGCAGTTCTTC | CAIRRGVEQFF
many | TRBJ2-1 | TRBV2 | NA | TGTGCCAGCAGTTTACCACTAAGGGGGAATGAGCAGTTCTTC | CASSLPLRGNEQFF
NA | TRBJ2-3 | TRBV3-1 | TRBD2 | TGTGCCAGCAGCCAAGAGCGGACTAGCGGGCTTTACACAGATACGCAGTATTTT | CASSQERTSGLYTDTQYF
NA | TRBJ2-1 | TRBV11-2 | NA | TGTGCCAGCAGCTTATTCCCGGGATCCTACAATGAGCAGTTCTTC | CASSLFPGSYNEQFF
NA | TRBJ2-2 | TRBV7-6 | NA | TGTGCCAGCAGCTTTGGGGGCTCCACCGGGGAGCTGTTTTTT | CASSFGGSTGELFF
NA | TRBJ2-7 | TRBV12-3/TRBV12-4 | NA | TGTTCCTGCTCGGCAGGGACCTACGAGCAGTACTTC | CSCSAGTYEQYF
few | TRBJ2-3 | TRBV4-1 | TRBD2 | TGCGCCAGCAGCCAGGAAGGGACTAGCGGGTACACAGATACGCAGTATTTT | CASSQEGTSGYTDTQYF
few | TRBJ1-1 | TRBV4-3 | NA | TGCGCCAGCAGCCAAGGGAGAATGGGAGGCACTGAAGCTTTCTTT | CASSQGRMGGTEAFF
NA | TRBJ2-7 | TRBV12-3/TRBV12-4 | TRBD2 | TGTGCCAGCAGCTTAGGTAGTAGCGGGCACGAGCAGTACTTC | CASSLGSSGHEQYF
few | TRBJ2-4 | TRBV2 | NA | TGTGCCAGCTTAGTAATCAACAGGGCACGGGCCAAAAACATTCAGTACTTC | CASLVINRARAKNIQYF
many | TRBJ2-3 | TRBV6-5 | NA | TGTGCCAGCAGTTATTCGCCGGATACGCAGTATTTT | CASSYSPDTQYF
many | TRBJ2-7 | TRBV11-2 | NA | TGTGCCAGCACCCTCGGGAGCTACGAGCAGTACTTC | CASTLGSYEQYF
NA | TRBJ1-5 | TRBV2 | NA | TGTGCCAGCAGTGGCGGTGGAGGAGGCCAGCCCCAGCATTTT | CASSGGGGGQPQHF
few | TRBJ2-7 | TRBV28 | NA | TGTGCCAGCAGTTTACGGACGGTAACCTACGAGCAGTACTTC | CASSLRTVTYEQYF
few | TRBJ1-1 | TRBV4-1 | NA | TGCGCCAGCAGCCAAGATTGGAAATCGTTCTACGACACTGAAGCTTTCTTT | CASSQDWKSFYDTEAFF
NA | TRBJ2-7 | TRBV6-5 | NA | TGTGCCAGCAGTTCTGGGCATGAGTACGAGCAGTACTTC | CASSSGHEYEQYF
few | TRBJ1-1 | TRBV6-6 | NA | TGTGCCAGCAGTTACTTGGCTGAAGCTTTCTTT | CASSYLAEAFF
few | TRBJ2-7 | TRBV5-1 | TRBD1 | TGCGCCAGCAGCTGGACCGGGACAGGGGTCCACGAGCAGTACTTC | CASSWTGTGVHEQYF
few | TRBJ1-2 | TRBV29-1 | NA | TGCAGCGTTGGACCGGTAGACTATGGCTACACCTTC | CSVGPVDYGYTF